This record covers a single T cell receptor beta chain. Its antigen is undetermined. Sequenced by immunoSEQ multiplex PCR; TCRdb stores in-frame clones only, minus some. This sample has 55,000 to 65,000 clones, with about 90% found just once. The data belong to a study of OX40 agonist ivuxolimab in advanced cancers. Background on the study: In this cohort, patients received ivuxolimab, an agonistic anti-OX40 (CD134) antibody. Participants could have had prior anti-PD-1, anti-PD-L1 or anti-CTLA-4 therapy, and around 40% had some.

Study results and limitations: Blood T cells, both CD4+ and CD8+, expanded clonally by week 6 at 0.1 to 3.0 mg/kg. Averaged across samples, CD8+ T cells carried more expanded clones than CD4+ did.

Germline V CDR1 and CDR2: SGDLS, YYNGEE. V was clipped by 0 bases and J by 1 base, with 16 bases between them. The CDR3 loop spans 17 amino acids. This TCR came from an adult with an advanced solid tumor such as melanoma, head and neck, liver or kidney cancer. The chain recombines TRBV9 with TRBJ2-5; a possible D gene is TRBD1 (5 bases). The sample consisted of CD4+ or CD8+ T cells sorted from blood, taken in a trial of the OX40 agonist ivuxolimab. The chain's CDR3 is CASSVGGRGTTQETQYF. CDR3 bases: TGTGCCAGCAGCGTAGGTGGAAGGGGAACTACCCAAGAGACCCAGTACTTC. The full variable domain, completed using reference TRBV9 and TRBJ2-5, is DSGVTQTPKHLITATGQRVTLRCSPRSGDLSVYWYQQSLDQGLQFLIQYYNGEERAKGNILERFSAQQFPDLHSELNLSSLELGDSALYFCASSVGGRGTTQETQYFGPGTRLLVL.